What follows is one T cell receptor (beta chain) and its context. This clonotype occurred a few times. Its antigen specificity is not known. No per-base quality is available; no much larger clone lies one base away. The sample originates from a study of molecular identifiers for immune sequencing clone quantification (dated by TCRdb to the late 2010s). Turning to the overall study: In a replicate experiment, RNA from around 20,000 or 100,000 naive CD8 T cells was split into five aliquots, four of which were sequenced. This methods study benchmarked molecular-identifier clustering-based TCR repertoire sequencing (MIDCIRS) and TCR RNA copy counting, using CD8 T cells to do so. The research as a whole found: Spiked-in Jurkat TCR RNA equivalent to a single cell was reported to be detectable even among one million naive CD8 T cells. Without barcode sub-clustering, chimeric consensus sequences inflated TCR diversity; chimeras reached as high as 47%. The naive libraries included spiked-in Jurkat TCR RNA (roughly 9 copies' worth), and this RNA is not part of the donor repertoire. In CMV-specific effector cells, clones with more than 20 RNA copies accounted for over 99% of molecules, whereas in naive cells such clones accounted for under 1%. Modeling indicated around 2.7 TCR RNA copies recovered per cell, compared with 9.5 to 10 by digital PCR, which implies a capture efficiency of around 29%. Highly expanded clone sizes could be underestimated because identical TCR molecules may share a barcode.

Libraries were built with PCR. The run used a NextSeq 500. Bulk TCR libraries were generated as previously described, with the TCR primers listed in Table S5 used. Purification of total RNA was performed with the Qiagen AllPrep DNA/RNA kit. Reads from multiple sequencing runs of the same library were pooled before analysis. Per the source publication's procedure: Reads were retained only if an exact TCR constant sequence was present, and the retained reads were trimmed to 150 nt and grouped according to their 12-nt molecular barcodes. Reads inside each barcode group were sub-clustered using a 15% Levenshtein threshold, and a quality-weighted consensus sequence was constructed for each RNA molecule. Non-functional sequences were removed, as were lower-count sequences one edit away from another. Based on a fit of two negative binomial distributions, barcode sub-clusters having less than 20% of the maximum read count were discarded. TCRdb reran the public reads through fastp at Q25 and MiXCR, keeping productive beta chains. Here each entry gathers all rows of one CDR3 protein and keeps the most common genes and DNA. The V and J calls were not made by the authors but by TCRdb's processing. The sample contains some 89,000 distinct CDR3 sequences, approximately 24% of them found a single time. In total, the top ten clones hold roughly 1% of the sample.

Here V drops 2 bases and J drops 5 bases, and the junction holds 15 bases not matched to any gene. Taken from the germline V gene, the CDR1 and CDR2 loops are MDHEN and SYDVKM. From its cysteine to its phenylalanine, the CDR3 spans 18 amino acids. Only the CDR3 part of the read is kept: 54 bases, read in frame from the first base. Naive CD8 T cell libraries were made from about 20,000 to 1,000,000 sorted cells using 10%, 30% or 50% of purified RNA. On a BD FACSAria II, naive CD8 T cells were FACS-sorted as CD8+CD4-CCR7+CD45RA+ and collected into RLT Plus buffer. Detection sensitivity was tested by spiking Jurkat RNA equal to fewer than twelve TCR copies' worth into samples containing about 20,000-1,100,000 naive CD8 T cells. CD8 T cells were enriched with RosetteSep CD8+ T Cell Enrichment Cocktail and Ficoll-Paque, followed by ACK red cell lysis.

The chain was built from TRBV28 and TRBJ2-1; the junction holds 7 bases that match TRBD2. Sample: naive CD8+ T cells from blood, with Jurkat cell RNA spiked in. The meaning of the sample's cell subset or site label: FACS-sorted CD8+CD4-CCR7+CD45RA+ naive T cells. The receptor was isolated from a human donor in good health. Some libraries in this study had Jurkat cell RNA spiked in. In nucleotides, the sequence is TGTGCCAGCAGTTTACTTCATTTGGGGCTAGCGGCCAACAATGAGCAGTTCTTC. It encodes CASSLLHLGLAANNEQFF.